These 8 T cell receptor beta chains originate from one sample sequenced in a study of Ad26.COV2.S vaccination and SARS-CoV-2 variants. Sequenced by immunoSEQ multiplex PCR; TCRdb stores in-frame clones only, minus some. The data contain roughly 680,000 clones, around 89% of them singletons. Treatment denoted: some 20 received Ad26.COV2.S at low or high dose, single or two shots; 5 received placebo; per-sample allocation not given. Sampling was performed 63 days after the first vaccine or placebo injection. The sample was peripheral blood, taken in a trial of Ad26.COV2.S vaccine versus placebo. All receptors derive from a person aged 18-60 years who received the Ad26.COV2.S COVID-19 vaccine or a placebo.

The rearrangement uses TRBV3-1 (or the pseudogene TRBV3-2) and TRBJ2-1, with D maybe TRBD2 (6 bases). The germline V gene encodes CDR1 LGHDT and CDR2 YNNKEL (reference sequence). The CDR3 spans 17 residues. Deletions cut 1 base from V and 3 bases from J, with 16 bases between. In DNA form, the CDR3 reads TGTGCCAGCAGCCAAGTTGGCGGGACTTCCCGCTACAATGAGCAGTTCTTC. This gives the protein CASSQVGGTSRYNEQFF.

The chain links TRBV15 to TRBJ2-1; no reliable D call. Germline assignment: CDR1 LNHNV and CDR2 YYDKDF (reference sequence). The CDR3 contains 13 residues. Trimming left V 2 bases short and J 9 bases short, with 11 bases between. CDR3 residues: CATSRQNSGEQFF. The DNA for the CDR3 is TGTGCCACCAGCAGACAGAATTCCGGTGAGCAGTTCTTC.

The gene calls are TRBV7-2 and TRBJ2-7, with D possibly matching TRBD2 (6 bases). CDR1 SGHTA and CDR2 FQGNSA come from the germline V gene. This CDR3 is built from 18 residues. V dropped 4 bases and J dropped 5 bases, with 27 bases sitting between them. Here the CDR3 DNA reads TGTGCCAGCAGCTCCTCCCGTTCTATAGCGGAGGGGACCCACGAGCAGTACTTC. Translating gives CASSSSRSIAEGTHEQYF.

The rearrangement links TRBV18 to TRBJ2-5, with D perhaps TRBD1 (5 bases). Germline V CDR1 and CDR2: KGHSH, LQKENI. CDR3 length: 15 amino acids. V was cut by 0 bases and J by 0 bases, with 8 bases left in between. The CDR3 loop is CASSPPSGYQETQYF. CDR3 DNA: TGTGCCAGCTCACCACCTTCAGGGTACCAAGAGACCCAGTACTTC.

The chain links TRBV2 to TRBJ1-5; D unclear. The CDR3 sequence is 13 residues long. V lost 3 bases, J lost 5 bases, and 8 bases lay in between. From germline, CDR1 is SNHLY and CDR2 FYNNEI. The CDR3 DNA is TGTGCCAGCAGTGATAGGAGAGATCAGCCCCAGCATTTT. Translated: CASSDRRDQPQHF.

A remark on this clone: This specimen includes other DNA sequences encoding the same CDR3. This chain joins TRBV6-2 or TRBV6-3 and TRBJ1-1, with D possibly TRBD1 on 6 matching bases. With 6 bases removed from V and 6 bases from J, the gap between germline ends came to 8 bases. There are 11 residues in the CDR3. Germline lookup yields CDR1 MNHEY and CDR2 SVGEGT. DNA of the CDR3: TGTGCCAGCAGCCAGGGGTCTGAAGCTTTCTTT. Protein sequence: CASSQGSEAFF.

This chain links TRBV12-3 or TRBV12-4 with TRBJ2-2; D is uncertain. V lost 8 bases and J lost 7, with 11 bases in between. CDR3 length: 12 amino acids. CDR3 loop: CASRAPIGELFF. The CDR3 nucleotides read TGTGCCAGCCGTGCCCCAATCGGGGAGCTGTTTTTT.

This clone was counted a few times. This same CDR3 is encoded by further DNA sequences in the sample. The chain uses TRBV5-4 and TRBJ2-7, with D possibly being TRBD1 (6 bases). V was pared by 0 bases and J by 4 bases, with 8 bases between. CDR1 and CDR2 (germline): SGHNT, YYREEE (reference sequence). The CDR3 spans 13 residues. The CDR3 region has the DNA TGTGCCAGCAGCTTGGACAGGGCATACGAGCAGTACTTC. Translated, it gives CASSLDRAYEQYF. The full variable domain, its missing parts supplied by reference TRBV5-4 and TRBJ2-7, is ETGVTQSPTHLIKTRGQQVTLRCSSQSGHNTVSWYQQALGQGPQFIFQYYREEENGRGNFPPRFSGLQFPNYSSELNVNALELDDSALYLCASSLDRAYEQYFGPGTRLTVT.